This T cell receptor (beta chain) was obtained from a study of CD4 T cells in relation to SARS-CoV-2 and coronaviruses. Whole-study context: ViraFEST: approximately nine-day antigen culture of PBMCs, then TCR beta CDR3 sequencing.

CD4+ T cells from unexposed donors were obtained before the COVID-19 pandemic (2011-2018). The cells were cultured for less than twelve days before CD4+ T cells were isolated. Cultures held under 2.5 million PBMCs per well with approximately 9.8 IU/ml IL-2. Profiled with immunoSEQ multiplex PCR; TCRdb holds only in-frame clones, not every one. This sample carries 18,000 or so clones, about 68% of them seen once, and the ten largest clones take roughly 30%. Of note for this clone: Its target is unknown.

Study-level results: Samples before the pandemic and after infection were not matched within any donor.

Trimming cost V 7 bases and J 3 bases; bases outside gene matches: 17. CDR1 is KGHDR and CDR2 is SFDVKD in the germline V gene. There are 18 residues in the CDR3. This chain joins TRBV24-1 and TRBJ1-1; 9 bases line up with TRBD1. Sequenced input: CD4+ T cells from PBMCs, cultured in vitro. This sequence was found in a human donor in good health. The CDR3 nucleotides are TGTGCCACCAGAACCGGGACAGGGAAGTGGAGGAGCTACACTGAAGCTTTCTTT. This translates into CATRTGTGKWRSYTEAFF.